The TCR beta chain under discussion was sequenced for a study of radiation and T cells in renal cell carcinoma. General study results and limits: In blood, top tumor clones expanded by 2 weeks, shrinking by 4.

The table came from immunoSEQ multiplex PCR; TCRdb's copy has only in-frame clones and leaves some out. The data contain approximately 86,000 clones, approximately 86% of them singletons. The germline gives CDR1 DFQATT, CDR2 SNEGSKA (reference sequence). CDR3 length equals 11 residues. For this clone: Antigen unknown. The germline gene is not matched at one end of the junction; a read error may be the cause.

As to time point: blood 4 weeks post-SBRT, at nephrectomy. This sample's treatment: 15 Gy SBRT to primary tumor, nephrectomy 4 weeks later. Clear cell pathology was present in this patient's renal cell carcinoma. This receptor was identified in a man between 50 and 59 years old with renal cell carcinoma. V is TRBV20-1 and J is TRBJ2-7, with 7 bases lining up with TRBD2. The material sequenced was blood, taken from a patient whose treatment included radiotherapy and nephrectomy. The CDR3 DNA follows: TGCAGTGCTAGAGTGTTAGGACTAGTCTCCTTC. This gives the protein CSARVLGLVSF.